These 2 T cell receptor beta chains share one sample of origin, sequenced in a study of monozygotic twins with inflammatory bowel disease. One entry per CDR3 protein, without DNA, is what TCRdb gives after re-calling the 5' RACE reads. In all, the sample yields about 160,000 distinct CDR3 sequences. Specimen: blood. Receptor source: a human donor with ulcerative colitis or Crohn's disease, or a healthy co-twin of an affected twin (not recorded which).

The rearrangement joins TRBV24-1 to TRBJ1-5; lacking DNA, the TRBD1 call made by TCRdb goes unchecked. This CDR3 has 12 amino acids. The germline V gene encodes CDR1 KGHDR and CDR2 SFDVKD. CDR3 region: CATSDPGRPQHF.

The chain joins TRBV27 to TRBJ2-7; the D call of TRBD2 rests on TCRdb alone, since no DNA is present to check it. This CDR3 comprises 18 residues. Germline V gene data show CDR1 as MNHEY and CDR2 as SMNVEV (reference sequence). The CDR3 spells CASSPLSGLPRDSYEQYF.